Following are 13 T cell receptor beta chains from one sample sequenced in a study of identical twins. TCRdb recomputed calls from the 5' RACE reads with MiXCR, one row per CDR3 protein. The sample lists around 240,000 distinct CDR3 sequences, about 10% occurring once. The sample consisted of memory T cells sorted from blood. These receptors were obtained from a man in his fifties in good health.

This clonotype was counted ten times or more. This chain joins TRBV9 and TRBJ2-4; D call uncertain. The CDR3 has 14 residues. V was cut by 4 bases and J by 7 bases, with 15 bases left in between. Germline loops: CDR1 SGDLS, CDR2 YYNGEE. The CDR3 protein is CASSPSLVGNIQYF. DNA for the CDR3: TGTGCCAGCAGCCCCTCCCTTGTGGGGAACATTCAGTACTTC.

This chain joins TRBV20-1 and TRBJ2-1; 14 bases match TRBD2. This CDR3 contains 20 residues. Germline CDR1 DFQATT, CDR2 SNEGSKA (reference sequence). The trim removed 3 bases at V and 2 bases at J, leaving 15 bases unmatched. Written as DNA, the CDR3 is TGCAGTGCTAGGGGAGTAAGACTAGCGGGGGGGTCCAAGACCTACAATGAGCAGTTCTTC. The encoded protein is CSARGVRLAGGSKTYNEQFF.

This clonotype was recorded many times. This chain uses TRBV3-1 with TRBJ1-4, with D perhaps matching TRBD1 (5 bases). Trimming took 3 bases from V and 0 from J, leaving 11 bases between them. Germline CDR1 reads LGHDT; CDR2 reads YNNKEL (reference sequence). This CDR3 region has 16 residues. The CDR3 bases are TGTGCCAGCAGCCACGCCGGGACCGCAACTAATGAAAAACTGTTTTTT. Amino acids: CASSHAGTATNEKLFF.

At least ten counts were recorded for this clonotype. This rearrangement joins TRBV12-3 or TRBV12-4 to TRBJ1-1; tentatively, D is TRBD1 (5 bases). Trimming cost V 5 bases and J 1 base, with 8 bases left between them. The CDR3 runs 13 residues. The DNA of the CDR3 is TGTGCCAGCAGTCGGACAAAGAACACTGAAGCTTTCTTT. It encodes CASSRTKNTEAFF.

This clonotype was seen repeatedly, ten times or more. The V call is TRBV4-3, the J call TRBJ2-3; D remains ambiguous. The CDR3 extends over 16 amino acids. V was trimmed by 0 bases and J by 2 bases, leaving 12 bases between them. The germline V gene encodes CDR1 LGHNA and CDR2 YSLEER. CDR3 amino acids: CASSQDLKGFTDTQYF. The CDR3, as DNA: TGCGCCAGCAGCCAAGATCTAAAAGGGTTCACAGATACGCAGTATTTT.

This clonotype was detected ten times or more. The V gene is TRBV28, the J gene TRBJ1-5, with unresolved D. CDR1 and CDR2 (germline): MDHEN, SYDVKM. The CDR3 has 14 amino acids. With 5 bases removed from V and 2 bases from J, the gap between germline ends came to 10 bases. CDR3 amino acids: CASSPPSRNQPQHF. CDR3 nucleotides: TGTGCCAGCAGTCCACCCTCCCGCAATCAGCCCCAGCATTTT.

This clonotype was seen only a few times. The rearrangement joins TRBV12-3 or TRBV12-4 to TRBJ2-7; TRBD2 aligns across 9 bases. There are 13 residues in the CDR3. The junction had 4 bases not matched to a gene; V was cut back by 6 bases and J by 4 bases. CDR3 amino acids: CASSDGLAYEQYF. The CDR3 DNA sequence: TGTGCCAGCAGCGATGGACTAGCGTACGAGCAGTACTTC.

As for this clonotype: This sequence may be a read error, since a much larger clone differs from it by one base. This chain uses TRBV6-1 with TRBJ2-1, with TRBD2 matching over 15 bases. Germline CDR1 and CDR2: MNHNS and SASEGT. The length of the CDR3 is 14 residues. V lost 9 bases, J lost 8 bases, and 5 bases stayed unmatched. The CDR3 DNA is TGTGCCAGTAGGACTAGCGGGGGGGCAGATGAGCAGTTCTTC. Translating it yields CASRTSGGADEQFF.

In its sample, this clonotype was seen many times. V gene TRBV11-2 combines with J gene TRBJ2-2, with 10 bases matching TRBD1. This CDR3 is 15 amino acids long. V lost 2 bases and J lost 4; bases outside the gene matches: 1. From germline, CDR1 is SGHAT and CDR2 FQNNGV. CDR3 nucleotides: TGTGCCAGCAGCTTAAGGACAGGGGGCACCGGGGAGCTGTTTTTT. Translating gives CASSLRTGGTGELFF.

The chain links TRBV6-5 to TRBJ2-7; TRBD1 aligns across 9 bases. The CDR3 has 15 amino acids. Germline V lookup: CDR1 MNHEY, CDR2 SVGAGI. V gave up 1 base and J gave up 3 bases; unmatched junction bases: 4. CDR3 sequence reads: CASSYLGQGGYEQYF. The CDR3 DNA is TGTGCCAGCAGTTACTTGGGACAGGGCGGCTACGAGCAGTACTTC.

This chain connects TRBV12-3 or TRBV12-4 to TRBJ2-1; D tentatively reads TRBD1 or TRBD2 (5 bases each). V was cut by 3 bases and J by 6 bases, with 15 bases left in between. The CDR3 is 15 amino acids. The CDR3 DNA reads as TGTGCCAGCAGTTTGGGGGTGACTGGCCGCAATGAGCAGTTCTTC. As protein: CASSLGVTGRNEQFF.

This clonotype has at least ten counts. This rearrangement joins TRBV19 to TRBJ1-5; TRBD1 might be the D (6 bases). This CDR3 contains 15 residues. V lost 4 bases, J lost 0 bases, and 10 bases lay in between. Germline CDR1 reads LNHDA; CDR2 reads SQIVND (reference sequence). This CDR3 reads CASSRQDLSNQPQHF. Here the CDR3 DNA reads TGTGCCAGTAGTAGACAGGACCTTAGCAATCAGCCCCAGCATTTT.

The V and J genes are TRBV7-9 and TRBJ2-7; TRBD2 matches 12 bases. Germline V CDR1 and CDR2: SEHNR, FQNEAQ (reference sequence). The CDR3 is made up of 15 amino acids. J gave up 6 bases and V 4 bases, and 7 bases lay outside the gene matches. The DNA for the CDR3 is TGTGCCAGCAGCTCTCTAGCGGGGGGGCCGGGCGAGCAGTACTTC. It translates to CASSSLAGGPGEQYF.